The T cell receptor beta chain described here comes from a study of T cell repertoires in cytomegalovirus infection. Whole-study context: Alongside well-studied HLA-B-restricted CMV epitopes, recently identified HLA-C-restricted CMV epitopes were also used.

TCRdb redid the calling of the reads with MiXCR, one entry per CDR3 protein. The table lists under 850,000 distinct CDR3 sequences, around 31% of them singletons. The CDR3 is 15 amino acids. With 3 bases clipped from V and 0 bases from J, the junction kept 4 bases outside the gene matches. Germline CDR1 reads SGHTA; CDR2 reads FQGNSA. This clonotype has at least ten counts. What it recognizes is unknown. The V gene is TRBV7-2, the J gene TRBJ2-7; 8 nucleotides line up with TRBD2. This TCR derives from a human donor in good health (CMV status not recorded). Some clones in this sample may be carry-over from other donors' samples. This material consisted of cultured PBMCs, taken from culture after CMV antigen stimulation. The CDR3 here is CASSFGGVYSYEQYF. CDR3 DNA sequence: TGTGCCAGCAGCTTCGGGGGGGTATACTCCTACGAGCAGTACTTC.